This TCR beta chain derives from a study of blood T cell repertoires in COVID-19. TCRdb keeps only in-frame clones here, not all; method: immunoSEQ multiplex PCR. Of a few hundred thousand clones listed, about 86% are singletons. Unmatched junction bases numbered 11, after V lost 5 bases and J lost 2 bases. The germline gives CDR1 KGHSH, CDR2 LQKENI. The CDR3 loop spans 16 amino acids. This sequence was found in a man aged 25 to 45 with acute COVID-19. Sequences were obtained from PBMCs or T cells enriched from blood (not recorded which). The chain joins TRBV18 to TRBJ2-5, with 7 bases identical to TRBD2. The CDR3 here is CASSFLAVSPQETQYF. CDR3 sequence (DNA): TGTGCCAGCTCATTCCTAGCGGTCTCACCTCAAGAGACCCAGTACTTC. Variable domain in full (rest from reference TRBV18 and TRBJ2-5): NAGVMQNPRHLVRRRGQEARLRCSPMKGHSHVYWYRQLPEEGLKFMVYLQKENIIDESGMPKERFSAEFPKEGPSILRIQQVVRGDSAAYFCASSFLAVSPQETQYFGPGTRLLVL.